This is a list of T cell receptor beta chains from one sample in a study of beta chain features in type 1 diabetes. Profiling relied on immunoSEQ multiplex PCR, and the TCRdb table lists in-frame clones only, not all of them. The sample lists roughly 350,000 clones; 11% were seen once. Sequenced input: naive CD4+ T cells from blood. The origin of the receptors is a woman in her 30s in good health. Each CDR3 is given with its conserved first and last residue. The D gene is left open where the match is weak. For some rows the clone size is stated as once, few or many, or as a class when expanded; others skip it.

clone_size: few; d_call: -; v_call: TRBV4-3; j_call: TRBJ1-4; cdr3_nt: TGCGCCAGCAGCCAAGATTTCGGGGAACTAGGGGAAAAACTGTTTTTT; cdr3_aa: CASSQDFGELGEKLFF
clone_size: few; d_call: TRBD1; v_call: TRBV7-8; j_call: TRBJ1-1; cdr3_nt: TGTGCCAGCAGCTATGAGGGACAGATCATGAACACTGAAGCTTTCTTT; cdr3_aa: CASSYEGQIMNTEAFF
clone_size: -; d_call: TRBD2; v_call: TRBV7-2; j_call: TRBJ2-3; cdr3_nt: TGTGCCAGCAGCTTGCTGCTAGCGGTTCTCACAGATACGCAGTATTTT; cdr3_aa: CASSLLLAVLTDTQYF
clone_size: -; d_call: TRBD1; v_call: TRBV28; j_call: TRBJ1-2; cdr3_nt: TGTGCCAGCAGTTCACTTGCCAGGGGGCTTGGCTACACCTTC; cdr3_aa: CASSSLARGLGYTF
clone_size: -; d_call: -; v_call: TRBV7-6; j_call: TRBJ2-3; cdr3_nt: TGTGCCAGCAGCGCGCTTGCGGGATTACCAGATACGCAGTATTTT; cdr3_aa: CASSALAGLPDTQYF
clone_size: -; d_call: -; v_call: TRBV5-4; j_call: TRBJ1-5; cdr3_nt: TGTGCCAGCAGCTTGCAGGGCAATCAGCCCCAGCATTTT; cdr3_aa: CASSLQGNQPQHF
clone_size: -; d_call: -; v_call: TRBV7-9; j_call: TRBJ1-5; cdr3_nt: TGTGCCAGCAGCCCACGACAGATTAGTCAGCCCCAGCATTTT; cdr3_aa: CASSPRQISQPQHF
clone_size: -; d_call: TRBD2; v_call: TRBV6-5; j_call: TRBJ2-1; cdr3_nt: TGTGCCAGCAGTTACAGCGGGAGCTCCTACAATGAGCAGTTCTTC; cdr3_aa: CASSYSGSSYNEQFF
clone_size: -; d_call: -; v_call: TRBV15; j_call: TRBJ2-7; cdr3_nt: TGTGCCACCAGCAGAGATCGTGTCTACGAGCAGTACTTC; cdr3_aa: CATSRDRVYEQYF
clone_size: few; d_call: -; v_call: TRBV18; j_call: TRBJ2-7; cdr3_nt: TGTGCCAGCTCCTTGCTGGCGGGGGCCCACGAGCAGTACTTC; cdr3_aa: CASSLLAGAHEQYF
clone_size: few; d_call: TRBD2; v_call: TRBV25-1; j_call: TRBJ2-3; cdr3_nt: TGTGCCAGCAGTGGACGGACTAGCTGGGTCACAGATACGCAGTATTTT; cdr3_aa: CASSGRTSWVTDTQYF
clone_size: few; d_call: TRBD2; v_call: TRBV29-1; j_call: TRBJ2-1; cdr3_nt: TGCAGCGCCCGAAGGGCTAGCGGCAATGAGCAGTTCTTC; cdr3_aa: CSARRASGNEQFF
clone_size: -; d_call: TRBD2; v_call: TRBV28; j_call: TRBJ2-1; cdr3_nt: TGTGCCAGCAGTTATAGCGGGAGTCTAAATGAGCAGTTCTTC; cdr3_aa: CASSYSGSLNEQFF
clone_size: -; d_call: -; v_call: TRBV9; j_call: TRBJ1-1; cdr3_nt: TGTGCCAGCAGCGTAGTATCGAGTAACACTGAAGCTTTCTTT; cdr3_aa: CASSVVSSNTEAFF
clone_size: few; d_call: -; v_call: TRBV27; j_call: TRBJ2-2; cdr3_nt: TGTGCCAGCAGTTTAGGCAGGGCTGGCACCGGGGAGCTGTTTTTT; cdr3_aa: CASSLGRAGTGELFF
clone_size: -; d_call: TRBD2; v_call: TRBV6-6; j_call: TRBJ2-7; cdr3_nt: TGTGCCAGCAGTTACGCGGGAGCCTCCTACGAGCAGTACTTC; cdr3_aa: CASSYAGASYEQYF
clone_size: -; d_call: -; v_call: TRBV7-3; j_call: TRBJ1-1; cdr3_nt: TGTGCCAGCAGCCCGACAGGATTGAACACTGAAGCTTTCTTT; cdr3_aa: CASSPTGLNTEAFF
clone_size: few; d_call: TRBD2; v_call: TRBV7-9; j_call: TRBJ2-2; cdr3_nt: TGTGCCAGCAGCGATGTAGCGGGAGAGGCCGGGGAGCTGTTTTTT; cdr3_aa: CASSDVAGEAGELFF
clone_size: -; d_call: -; v_call: TRBV4-2; j_call: TRBJ2-2; cdr3_nt: TGTGCCAGCAGCCAAGATACCCGGACAATCACCGGGGAGCTGTTTTTT; cdr3_aa: CASSQDTRTITGELFF